The 26 T cell receptor beta chains reported below all come from one sample, sequenced in a study of blood T cell repertoires in COVID-19 (dated by TCRdb to about 2020). Library preparation was by the immunoSEQ multiplex PCR assay. TCRdb took over this immuneACCESS table, retaining in-frame rearrangements with V and J assigned. Such tables are incomplete; in checked studies, under half of the missing clones stem from an unresolved V gene, and the remainder is unexplained. For this sample there are about 260,000 clones; about 80% appear just once. The top ten constitute about 2% of the sample. Sequences were obtained from peripheral blood. Every receptor here comes from a woman of 80 years or more with acute or convalescent COVID-19.

The gene calls are TRBV27 and TRBJ2-1; 9 nucleotides match TRBD2. With V trimmed by 7 bases and J by 1 base, 14 bases remained unmatched. This CDR3 has 18 residues. Germline lookup yields CDR1 MNHEY and CDR2 SMNVEV (reference sequence). In nucleotides, the CDR3 is TGTGCCAGCACCTTGGGGCGGGGGGGATCTAGGTCCTACAATGAGCAGTTCTTC. Translation: CASTLGRGGSRSYNEQFF.

In its sample, this clone was seen once. The rearrangement uses TRBV21-1 and TRBJ2-7; the table's D call, TRBD1, was not checked against the DNA. TRBV21-1 is reported as a pseudogene. The CDR3 spans 14 residues. CDR3 loop: CAGGRLNFSYEQYF. The CDR3 bases are TGTGCCGGGGGCCGACTTAACTTCTCCTACGAGCAGTACTTC.

The chain recombines TRBV4-1 with TRBJ1-3; possibly TRBD1 for D (5 bases). The CDR3 is 12 amino acids. V lost 5 bases and J lost 4, with 6 bases in between. Germline-derived CDR1 and CDR2 are MGHRA and YSYEKL. Here the CDR3 reads CASSSGGNTIYF. The CDR3 nucleotides are TGCGCCAGCAGCTCAGGGGGAAACACCATATATTTT.

This chain uses TRBV19 with TRBJ1-3; 7 positions agree with TRBD1. The CDR3 is 17 residues long. Trimming at V came to 2 bases and at J to 1 base, leaving 8 bases not matched to a gene. Germline V gives CDR1 LNHDA, CDR2 SQIVND (reference sequence). In nucleotides, the CDR3 is TGTGCCAGTAGTATAATGGGACAGAGATCATCTGGAAACACCATATATTTT. It yields the protein CASSIMGQRSSGNTIYF.

The chain uses TRBV2 and TRBJ2-7, with 8 positions matching TRBD1. CDR1 and CDR2 from the germline V gene are SNHLY and FYNNEI. CDR3 length: 12 amino acids. Germline trimming cut 4 bases from V and 9 bases from J; bases unmatched to any gene: 5. CDR3: CASSGDRGGQYF. The CDR3 nucleotides read TGTGCCAGCAGTGGTGACAGGGGCGGGCAGTACTTC.

This clone was recorded only once. The genes are TRBV4-2 and TRBJ2-2, with 7 bases aligning to TRBD1. Trimming at V came to 4 bases and at J to 6 bases, leaving 11 bases not matched to a gene. The CDR3 runs to 16 residues. Looked up from germline, CDR1 is LGHNA and CDR2 is YNFKEQ. CDR3 loop: CASSPGNRGVAGELFF. In DNA, the CDR3 is TGTGCCAGCAGCCCCGGTAACAGGGGAGTAGCCGGGGAGCTGTTTTTT.

This rearrangement joins TRBV29-1 to TRBJ1-1, with 8 bases fitting TRBD1. V dropped 4 bases and J dropped 1; count of bases not matched to a gene: 5. The germline CDR1 and CDR2 sequences are SQVTM and ANQGSEA. The CDR3 extends over 14 amino acids. Written as DNA, the CDR3 is TGCAGCGTTGGGACAGGGAGGGGGAACACTGAAGCTTTCTTT. Protein: CSVGTGRGNTEAFF.

J is TRBJ1-1 and V is TRBV6-1; no clear D. The CDR3 loop spans 13 amino acids. Germline CDR1 MNHNS, CDR2 SASEGT. V lost 5 bases and J 5 bases, leaving 12 bases between the germline ends. This CDR3 is CASSYSGVTEAFF. The DNA for the CDR3 is TGTGCCAGCAGTTATTCCGGGGTTACTGAAGCTTTCTTT.

This clone was observed once. The rearrangement joins TRBV11-2 to TRBJ2-6; a weak D match, TRBD1 (5 bases). The germline V gene has CDR1 SGHAT and CDR2 FQNNGV. Trimming removed 3 bases from V and 7 bases from J, with 10 bases in between. The CDR3 loop spans 14 amino acids. In nucleotides, the CDR3 is TGTGCCAGCAGCTTTAGGACAAGAGCCAACGTCCTGACTTTC. This gives the protein CASSFRTRANVLTF.

The chain recombines TRBV29-1 with TRBJ2-1, with D maybe TRBD1 (6 bases). Deletions cut 3 bases from V and 3 bases from J, with 12 bases between. The CDR3 contains 14 residues. Germline CDR1 and CDR2: SQVTM and ANQGSEA. CDR3 loop: CSVEKDRNYNEQFF. CDR3 nucleotide sequence: TGCAGCGTTGAGAAGGACAGAAACTACAATGAGCAGTTCTTC.

This clone occurred a few times. The chain joins TRBV29-1 to TRBJ1-1, with TRBD1 identical over 7 bases. Per germline, CDR1 SQVTM and CDR2 ANQGSEA. J gave up 7 bases and V 2 bases, and 1 base lay outside the gene matches. The CDR3 totals 11 residues. CDR3 sequence: CSVENRGEAFF. As DNA, the CDR3 is TGCAGCGTTGAAAACAGGGGTGAAGCTTTCTTT.

This chain connects TRBV7-3 to TRBJ1-1; the D gene is possibly TRBD1 (6 bases). This CDR3 contains 14 residues. V lost 2 bases and J lost 4, with 11 bases in between. Per germline, CDR1 SGHTA and CDR2 FQGTGA. CDR3 coding DNA: TGTGCCAGCAGCTTAGCAAGGGGGGGCACTGAAGCTTTCTTT. This gives the protein CASSLARGGTEAFF.

In its sample, this clone was seen a few times. The chain has TRBV4-2 and TRBJ2-1; D is uncertain. The CDR3 consists of 16 residues. CDR1 and CDR2 (germline): LGHNA, YNFKEQ. Trimming pared 2 bases from V and 0 bases from J, leaving 11 bases between. The CDR3 DNA reads TGTGCCAGCAGCCAACCAGCGAGTAGCTCCTACAATGAGCAGTTCTTC. This codes for CASSQPASSSYNEQFF.

The rearrangement uses TRBV3-1 (or the pseudogene TRBV3-2) and TRBJ2-1, with 9 bases aligning to TRBD1. This CDR3 comprises 16 residues. J gave up 1 base and V 6 bases, and 7 bases lay outside the gene matches. CDR1 LGHDT and CDR2 YNNKEL come from the germline V gene (reference sequence). The CDR3 DNA reads as TGTGCCAGCAGACCCACAGGGGGCCCATCCTACAATGAGCAGTTCTTC. Protein: CASRPTGGPSYNEQFF.

The CDR3 is CASKGTGDFDEQFF. The CDR3 DNA follows: TGTGCCAGCAAAGGGACAGGGGATTTCGATGAGCAGTTCTTC. The rearrangement joins TRBV6-6 to TRBJ2-1, with TRBD1 matching over 10 bases. V lost 7 bases and J lost 8; bases outside the gene matches: 8. This CDR3 contains 14 residues. CDR1 is MNHNY and CDR2 is SVGAGI in the germline V gene (reference sequence).

This chain joins TRBV5-1 and TRBJ2-7, with 9 bases matching TRBD1. The CDR3 runs to 14 residues. Germline values: CDR1 SGHRS, CDR2 YFSETQ. J gave up 2 bases and V 5 bases, and 5 bases lay outside the gene matches. The CDR3: CASSDRTGAYEQYF. The CDR3 nucleotides are TGCGCCAGCAGTGATAGGACAGGGGCCTACGAGCAGTACTTC.

This rearrangement joins TRBV19 to TRBJ1-5; tentative D call: TRBD1 (6 bases). V was trimmed by 0 bases and J by 3 bases, leaving 15 bases between them. This CDR3 is 17 amino acids long. Per the germline V gene, CDR1 is LNHDA and CDR2 is SQIVND (reference sequence). The CDR3 sequence: CASSIDIRGEVNQPQHF. In DNA form, the CDR3 reads TGTGCCAGTAGTATAGACATCAGGGGAGAGGTCAATCAGCCCCAGCATTTT.

The chain combines TRBV5-6 with TRBJ2-7; TRBD1 agrees at 9 bases. The CDR3 sequence is 17 residues long. Germline CDR1 and CDR2: SGHDT and YYEEEE. With V trimmed by 4 bases and J by 6 bases, 17 bases remained unmatched. The CDR3 protein is CASSTRSWDRELREQYF. DNA for the CDR3: TGTGCCAGCAGCACTCGTTCTTGGGACAGGGAGTTACGCGAGCAGTACTTC. Looking up the rest from reference TRBV5-6 and TRBJ2-7 gives the full variable domain: DAGVTQSPTHLIKTRGQQVTLRCSPKSGHDTVSWYQQALGQGPQFIFQYYEEEERQRGNFPDRFSGHQFPNYSSELNVNALLLGDSALYLCASSTRSWDRELREQYFGPGTRLTVT.

The gene calls are TRBV5-4 and TRBJ2-5, with 7 bases that match TRBD1. Germline V gene data show CDR1 as SGHNT and CDR2 as YYREEE (reference sequence). J gave up 3 bases and V 2 bases, and 7 bases lay outside the gene matches. The CDR3 is 15 residues long. The CDR3 bases are TGTGCCAGCAGCTTAGGGGGACAGTCCAAAGAGACCCAGTACTTC. Translation: CASSLGGQSKETQYF. Variable domain in full (rest from reference TRBV5-4 and TRBJ2-5): ETGVTQSPTHLIKTRGQQVTLRCSSQSGHNTVSWYQQALGQGPQFIFQYYREEENGRGNFPPRFSGLQFPNYSSELNVNALELDDSALYLCASSLGGQSKETQYFGPGTRLLVL.

J is TRBJ1-3 and V is TRBV3-1 (or the pseudogene TRBV3-2); D unresolved. V lost 3 bases and J lost 3, with 9 bases in between. The CDR3 has 14 amino acids. CDR1 LGHDT and CDR2 YNNKEL come from the germline V gene (reference sequence). CDR3 region: CASSQRGGGNTIYF. The CDR3, as DNA: TGTGCCAGCAGCCAGCGGGGTGGTGGAAACACCATATATTTT.

The genes are TRBV5-4 and TRBJ2-2, with 13 bases lining up with TRBD2. The CDR3 is 17 residues long. Germline CDR1 reads SGHNT; CDR2 reads YYREEE (reference sequence). V was clipped by 4 bases and J by 9 bases; unmatched bases: 12. CDR3 protein: CASSQGGLAGVARELFF. The CDR3 DNA is TGTGCCAGCAGCCAAGGAGGACTAGCGGGAGTAGCGAGGGAGCTGTTTTTT.

This chain joins TRBV29-1 and TRBJ2-1; possibly TRBD2 for D (5 bases). The CDR3 loop spans 12 amino acids. The V and J ends lost 1 base and 7 bases respectively, with 8 bases between them. Germline loops: CDR1 SQVTM, CDR2 ANQGSEA. The CDR3 DNA sequence: TGCAGCGTTGAAGGCAGAGGGAATGAGCAGTTCTTC. It specifies CSVEGRGNEQFF.

The gene calls are TRBV5-4 and TRBJ1-3; maybe TRBD1 (6 bases). Germline values: CDR1 SGHNT, CDR2 YYREEE (reference sequence). V dropped 2 bases and J dropped 0 bases, with 9 bases sitting between them. CDR3 length: 15 amino acids. CDR3 protein: CASSFQGRSGNTIYF. CDR3 bases: TGTGCCAGCAGCTTTCAGGGGCGCTCTGGAAACACCATATATTTT.

This clone showed up many times. CDR3 residues: CASSLYQQGGDYEQYF. The CDR3 DNA sequence: TGTGCCAGCAGTTTATATCAGCAGGGAGGCGACTACGAGCAGTACTTC. This rearrangement joins TRBV27 to TRBJ2-7; perhaps TRBD2 as D (6 bases). The CDR3 contains 16 residues. The germline V gene has CDR1 MNHEY and CDR2 SMNVEV (reference sequence). V was cut by 1 base and J by 3 bases, with 16 bases left in between.

This rearrangement joins TRBV6-6 to TRBJ2-7, with a weak D call TRBD1 (5 bases). The CDR3 has 13 amino acids. The germline V gene encodes CDR1 MNHNY and CDR2 SVGAGI (reference sequence). Trimming left V 2 bases short and J 7 bases short, with 12 bases between. The CDR3 is CASSYGAPREQYF. The DNA for the CDR3 is TGTGCCAGCAGTTACGGGGCCCCTCGGGAGCAGTACTTC.

This chain joins TRBV30 and TRBJ1-6; unclear D gene. The germline V gene has CDR1 GTSNPN and CDR2 SVGIG (reference sequence). V lost 4 bases, J lost 2 bases, and 15 bases lay in between. The length of the CDR3 is 16 residues. DNA for the CDR3: TGTGCCTGGACCCCCCCGAGGGTGGCCTATAATTCACCCCTCCACTTT. Translated: CAWTPPRVAYNSPLHF.